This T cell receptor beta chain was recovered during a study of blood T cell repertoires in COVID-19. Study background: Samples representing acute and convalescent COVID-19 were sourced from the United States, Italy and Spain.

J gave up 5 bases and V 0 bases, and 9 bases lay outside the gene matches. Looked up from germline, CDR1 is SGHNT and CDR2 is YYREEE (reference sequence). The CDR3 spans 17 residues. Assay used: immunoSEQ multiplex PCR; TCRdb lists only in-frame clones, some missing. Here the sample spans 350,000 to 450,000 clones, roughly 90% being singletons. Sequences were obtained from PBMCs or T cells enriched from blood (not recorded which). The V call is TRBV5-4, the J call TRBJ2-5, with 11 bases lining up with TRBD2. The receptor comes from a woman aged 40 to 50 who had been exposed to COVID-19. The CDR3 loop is CASSLEVAGGPGETQYF. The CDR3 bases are TGTGCCAGCAGCTTGGAGGTAGCGGGAGGGCCGGGGGAGACCCAGTACTTC.